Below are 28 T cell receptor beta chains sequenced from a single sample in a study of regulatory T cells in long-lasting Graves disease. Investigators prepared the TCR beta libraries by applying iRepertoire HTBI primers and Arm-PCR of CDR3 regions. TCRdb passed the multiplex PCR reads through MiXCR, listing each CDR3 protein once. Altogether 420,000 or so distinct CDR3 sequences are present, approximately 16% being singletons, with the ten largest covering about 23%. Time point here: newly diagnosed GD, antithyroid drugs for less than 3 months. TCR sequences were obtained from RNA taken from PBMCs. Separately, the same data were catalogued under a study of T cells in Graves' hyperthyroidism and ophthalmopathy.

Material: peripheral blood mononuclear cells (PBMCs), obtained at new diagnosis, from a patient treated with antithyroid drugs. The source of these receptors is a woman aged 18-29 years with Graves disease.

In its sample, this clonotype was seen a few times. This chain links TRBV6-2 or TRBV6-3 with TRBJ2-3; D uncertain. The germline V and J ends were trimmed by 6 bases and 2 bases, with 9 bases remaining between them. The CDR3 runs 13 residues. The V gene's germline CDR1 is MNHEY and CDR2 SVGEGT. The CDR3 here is CASSQRSTDTQYF. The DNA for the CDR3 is TGTGCCAGCAGCCAGAGATCCACAGATACGCAGTATTTT.

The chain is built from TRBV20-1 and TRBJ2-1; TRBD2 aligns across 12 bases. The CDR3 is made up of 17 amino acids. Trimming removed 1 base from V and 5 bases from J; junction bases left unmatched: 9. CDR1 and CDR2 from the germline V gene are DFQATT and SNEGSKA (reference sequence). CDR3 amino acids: CSARATTSGSIHNEQFF. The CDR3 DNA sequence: TGCAGTGCTAGAGCTACGACTAGCGGGAGTATCCACAATGAGCAGTTCTTC.

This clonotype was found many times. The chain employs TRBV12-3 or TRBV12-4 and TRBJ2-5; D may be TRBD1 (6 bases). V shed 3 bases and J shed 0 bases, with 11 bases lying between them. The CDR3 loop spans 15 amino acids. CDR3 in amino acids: CASSFGRGYQETQYF. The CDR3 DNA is TGTGCCAGCAGTTTTGGAAGGGGGTACCAAGAGACCCAGTACTTC.

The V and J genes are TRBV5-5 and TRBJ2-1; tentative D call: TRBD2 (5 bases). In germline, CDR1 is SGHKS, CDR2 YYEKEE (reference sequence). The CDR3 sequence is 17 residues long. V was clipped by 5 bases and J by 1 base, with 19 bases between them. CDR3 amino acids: CASREGAAAESYNEQFF. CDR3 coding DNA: TGTGCCAGCAGAGAAGGCGCTGCAGCGGAGTCCTACAATGAGCAGTTCTTC. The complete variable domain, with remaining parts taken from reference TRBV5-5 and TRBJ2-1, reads DAGVTQSPTHLIKTRGQQVTLRCSPISGHKSVSWYQQVLGQGPQFIFQYYEKEERGRGNFPDRFSARQFPNYSSELNVNALLLGDSALYLCASREGAAAESYNEQFFGPGTRLTVL.

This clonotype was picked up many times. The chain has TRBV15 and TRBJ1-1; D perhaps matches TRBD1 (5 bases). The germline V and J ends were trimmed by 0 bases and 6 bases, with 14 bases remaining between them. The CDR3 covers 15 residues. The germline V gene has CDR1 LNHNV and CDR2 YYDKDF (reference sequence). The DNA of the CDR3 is TGTGCCACCAGCAGAGAGGGGCTAGGTCGCGCTGAAGCTTTCTTT. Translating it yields CATSREGLGRAEAFF.

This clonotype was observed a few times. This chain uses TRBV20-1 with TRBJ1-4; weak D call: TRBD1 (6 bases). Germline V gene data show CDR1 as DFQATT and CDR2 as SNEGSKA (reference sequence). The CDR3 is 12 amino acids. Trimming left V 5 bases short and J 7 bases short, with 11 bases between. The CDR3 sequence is CSARGGSEKLFF. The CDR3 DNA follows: TGCAGTGCTCGAGGGGGGAGTGAAAAACTGTTTTTT.

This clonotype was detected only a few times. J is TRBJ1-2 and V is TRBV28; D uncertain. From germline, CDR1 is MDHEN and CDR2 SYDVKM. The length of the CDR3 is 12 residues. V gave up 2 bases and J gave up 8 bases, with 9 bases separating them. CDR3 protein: CASSLGETGYTF. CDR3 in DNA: TGTGCCAGCAGTTTAGGGGAGACGGGCTACACCTTC.

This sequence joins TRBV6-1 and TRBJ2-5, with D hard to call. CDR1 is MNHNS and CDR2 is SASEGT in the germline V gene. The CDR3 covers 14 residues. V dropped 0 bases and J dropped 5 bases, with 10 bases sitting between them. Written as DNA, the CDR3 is TGTGCCAGCAGTGAAGCATACCCGCGCGAGACCCAGTACTTC. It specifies CASSEAYPRETQYF.

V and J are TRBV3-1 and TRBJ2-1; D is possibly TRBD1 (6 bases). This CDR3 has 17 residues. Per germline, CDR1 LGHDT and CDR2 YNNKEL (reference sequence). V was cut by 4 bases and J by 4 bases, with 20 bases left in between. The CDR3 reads CASSPNLDSGIYNEQFF. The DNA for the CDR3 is TGTGCCAGCAGCCCAAACTTGGACAGTGGAATTTACAATGAGCAGTTCTTC.

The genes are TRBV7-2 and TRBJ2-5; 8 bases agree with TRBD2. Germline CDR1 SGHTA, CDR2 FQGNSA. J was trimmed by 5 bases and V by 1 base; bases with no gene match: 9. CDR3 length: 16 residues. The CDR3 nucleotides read TGTGCCAGCAGCTTAGAGATCGGGAGGGCCCGGGAGACCCAGTACTTC. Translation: CASSLEIGRARETQYF.

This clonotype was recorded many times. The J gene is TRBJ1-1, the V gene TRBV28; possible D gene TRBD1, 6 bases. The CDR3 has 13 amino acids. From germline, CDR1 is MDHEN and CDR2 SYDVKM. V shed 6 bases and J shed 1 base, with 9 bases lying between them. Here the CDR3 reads CASRLTGNTEAFF. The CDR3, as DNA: TGTGCCAGCAGATTGACAGGGAACACTGAAGCTTTCTTT.

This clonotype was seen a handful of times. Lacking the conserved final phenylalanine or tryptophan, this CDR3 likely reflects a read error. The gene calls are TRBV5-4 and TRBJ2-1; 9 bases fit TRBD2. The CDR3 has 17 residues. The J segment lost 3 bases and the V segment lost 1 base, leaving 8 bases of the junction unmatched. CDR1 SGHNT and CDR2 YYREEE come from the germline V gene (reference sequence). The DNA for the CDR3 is TGTGCCAGCAGCTTGCATTTAGCGGGAGTTGGCTACAATGAGCAGTTCGTC. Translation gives CASSLHLAGVGYNEQFV.

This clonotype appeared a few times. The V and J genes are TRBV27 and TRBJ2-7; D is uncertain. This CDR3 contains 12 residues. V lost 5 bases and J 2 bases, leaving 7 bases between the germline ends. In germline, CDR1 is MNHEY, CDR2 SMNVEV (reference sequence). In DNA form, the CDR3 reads TGTGCCAGCAGTGCCTCCCCCTACGAGCAGTACTTC. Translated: CASSASPYEQYF.

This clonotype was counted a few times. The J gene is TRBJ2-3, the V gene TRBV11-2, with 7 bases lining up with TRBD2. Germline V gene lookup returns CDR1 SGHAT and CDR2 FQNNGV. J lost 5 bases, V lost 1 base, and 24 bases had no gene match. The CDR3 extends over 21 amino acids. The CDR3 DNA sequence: TGTGCCAGCAGCTTAGGGGAAACTAGCGCGATCCGCCGGCCGGATTTAGATACGCAGTATTTT. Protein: CASSLGETSAIRRPDLDTQYF.

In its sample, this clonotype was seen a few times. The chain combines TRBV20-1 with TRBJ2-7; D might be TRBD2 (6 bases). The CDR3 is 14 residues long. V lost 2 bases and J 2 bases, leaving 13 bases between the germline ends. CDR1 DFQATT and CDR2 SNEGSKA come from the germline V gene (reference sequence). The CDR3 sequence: CSARRAGTTYEQYF. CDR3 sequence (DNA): TGCAGTGCTAGACGGGCGGGGACCACCTACGAGCAGTACTTC.

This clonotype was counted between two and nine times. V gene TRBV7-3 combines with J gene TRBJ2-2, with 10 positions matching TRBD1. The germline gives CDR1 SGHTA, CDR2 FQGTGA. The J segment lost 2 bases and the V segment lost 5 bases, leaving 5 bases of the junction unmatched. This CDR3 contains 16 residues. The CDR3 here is CASSPRDRGNTGELFF. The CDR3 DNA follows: TGTGCCAGCAGCCCCAGGGACAGGGGTAACACCGGGGAGCTGTTTTTT.

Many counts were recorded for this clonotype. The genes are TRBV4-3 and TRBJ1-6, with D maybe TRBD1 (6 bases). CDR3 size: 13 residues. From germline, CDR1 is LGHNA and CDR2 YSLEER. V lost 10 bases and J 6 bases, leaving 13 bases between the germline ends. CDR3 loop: CANTQGCNSPLHF. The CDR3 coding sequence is TGCGCCAACACACAGGGTTGTAATTCACCCCTCCACTTT.

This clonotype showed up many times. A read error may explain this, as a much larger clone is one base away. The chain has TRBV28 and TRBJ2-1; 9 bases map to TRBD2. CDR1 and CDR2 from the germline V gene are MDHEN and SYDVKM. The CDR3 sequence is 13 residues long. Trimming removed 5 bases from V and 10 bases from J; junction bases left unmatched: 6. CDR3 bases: TGTGCCAGCAGTCCAGGGACTAGCAGAGAGCAGTTCTTC. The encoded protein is CASSPGTSREQFF. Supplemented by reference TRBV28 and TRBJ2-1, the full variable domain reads DVKVTQSSRYLVKRTGEKVFLECVQDMDHENMFWYRQDPGLGLRLIYFSYDVKMKEKGDIPEGYSVSREKKERFSLILESASTNQTSMYLCASSPGTSREQFFGPGTRLTVL.

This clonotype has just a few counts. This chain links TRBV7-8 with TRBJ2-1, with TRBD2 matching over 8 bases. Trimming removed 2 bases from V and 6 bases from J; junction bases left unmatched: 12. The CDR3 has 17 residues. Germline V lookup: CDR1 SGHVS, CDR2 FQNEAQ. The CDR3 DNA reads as TGTGCCAGCAGCTTACTGCAGCGGGAGTCACGGTTCAATGAGCAGTTCTTC. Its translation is CASSLLQRESRFNEQFF. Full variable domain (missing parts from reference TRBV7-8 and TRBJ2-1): GAGVSQSPRYKVAKRGQDVALRCDPISGHVSLFWYQQALGQGPEFLTYFQNEAQLDKSGLPSDRFFAERPEGSVSTLKIQRTQQEDSAVYLCASSLLQRESRFNEQFFGPGTRLTVL.

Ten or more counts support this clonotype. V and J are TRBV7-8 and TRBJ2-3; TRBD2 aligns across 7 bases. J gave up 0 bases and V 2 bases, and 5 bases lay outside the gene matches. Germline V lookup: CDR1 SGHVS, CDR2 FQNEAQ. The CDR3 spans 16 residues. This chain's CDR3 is CASSLLGRTSTDTQYF. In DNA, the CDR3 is TGTGCCAGCAGCTTACTCGGGAGGACTAGCACAGATACGCAGTATTTT.

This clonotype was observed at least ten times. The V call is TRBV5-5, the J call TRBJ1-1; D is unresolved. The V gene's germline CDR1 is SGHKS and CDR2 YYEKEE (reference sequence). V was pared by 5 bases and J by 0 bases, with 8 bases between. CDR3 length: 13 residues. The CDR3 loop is CASSLLMNTEAFF. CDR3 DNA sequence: TGTGCCAGCAGTTTATTGATGAACACTGAAGCTTTCTTT. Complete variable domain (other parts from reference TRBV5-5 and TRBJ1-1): DAGVTQSPTHLIKTRGQQVTLRCSPISGHKSVSWYQQVLGQGPQFIFQYYEKEERGRGNFPDRFSARQFPNYSSELNVNALLLGDSALYLCASSLLMNTEAFFGQGTRLTVV.

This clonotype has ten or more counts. The CDR3 DNA is TGTGCCAGCAGTCCCGGGACAGGCCGGGACACCTTC. Encoded protein: CASSPGTGRDTF. V gene TRBV6-1 combines with J gene TRBJ1-2; 8 nucleotides agree with TRBD1. The V gene's germline CDR1 is MNHNS and CDR2 SASEGT. The CDR3 sequence is 12 residues long. After removal of 5 bases from V and 12 bases from J, the junction contained 8 bases not matched to a gene.

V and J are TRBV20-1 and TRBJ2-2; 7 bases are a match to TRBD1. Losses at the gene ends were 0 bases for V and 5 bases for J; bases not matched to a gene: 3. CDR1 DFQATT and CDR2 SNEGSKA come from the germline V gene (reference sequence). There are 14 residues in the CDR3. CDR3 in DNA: TGCAGTGCTAGAGAGACAGGGACGACCGGGGAGCTGTTTTTT. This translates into CSARETGTTGELFF.

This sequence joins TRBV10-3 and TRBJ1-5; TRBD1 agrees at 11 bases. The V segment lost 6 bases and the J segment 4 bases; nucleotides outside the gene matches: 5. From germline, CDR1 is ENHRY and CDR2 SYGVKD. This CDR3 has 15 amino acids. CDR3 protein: CAISPGTGGNQPQHF. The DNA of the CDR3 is TGTGCCATCAGCCCAGGGACAGGGGGTAATCAGCCCCAGCATTTT.

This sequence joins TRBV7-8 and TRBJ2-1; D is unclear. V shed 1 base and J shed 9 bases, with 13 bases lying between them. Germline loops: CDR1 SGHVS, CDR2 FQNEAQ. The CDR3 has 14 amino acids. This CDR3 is CASSLGLDESEQFF. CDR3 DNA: TGTGCCAGCAGCTTAGGGCTAGACGAGAGTGAGCAGTTCTTC.

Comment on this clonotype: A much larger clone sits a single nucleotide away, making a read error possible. The CDR3 coding sequence is TGCAGTGCTAGAGCTTACGGCAATGAGCGGTTCTTC. Amino acid sequence: CSARAYGNERFF. This chain connects TRBV20-1 to TRBJ2-1; D gene unclear. CDR1 is DFQATT and CDR2 is SNEGSKA in the germline V gene (reference sequence). The CDR3 runs 12 residues.

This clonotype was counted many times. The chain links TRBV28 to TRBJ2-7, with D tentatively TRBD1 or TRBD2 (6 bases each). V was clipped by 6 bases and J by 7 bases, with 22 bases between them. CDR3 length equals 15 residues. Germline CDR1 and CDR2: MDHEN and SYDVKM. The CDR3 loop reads CASSPIRGPIIEQYF. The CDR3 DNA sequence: TGTGCCAGCAGCCCGATCCGGGGGCCAATCATAGAGCAGTACTTC.

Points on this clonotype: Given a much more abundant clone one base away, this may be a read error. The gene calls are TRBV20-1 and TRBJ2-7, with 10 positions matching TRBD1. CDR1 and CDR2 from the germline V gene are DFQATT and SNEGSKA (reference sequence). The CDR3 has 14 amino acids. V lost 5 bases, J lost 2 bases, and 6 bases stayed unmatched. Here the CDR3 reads CSAGDRGNPYEQYF. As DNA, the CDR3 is TGCAGTGCTGGGGACAGGGGAAACCCCTACGAGCAGTACTTC.